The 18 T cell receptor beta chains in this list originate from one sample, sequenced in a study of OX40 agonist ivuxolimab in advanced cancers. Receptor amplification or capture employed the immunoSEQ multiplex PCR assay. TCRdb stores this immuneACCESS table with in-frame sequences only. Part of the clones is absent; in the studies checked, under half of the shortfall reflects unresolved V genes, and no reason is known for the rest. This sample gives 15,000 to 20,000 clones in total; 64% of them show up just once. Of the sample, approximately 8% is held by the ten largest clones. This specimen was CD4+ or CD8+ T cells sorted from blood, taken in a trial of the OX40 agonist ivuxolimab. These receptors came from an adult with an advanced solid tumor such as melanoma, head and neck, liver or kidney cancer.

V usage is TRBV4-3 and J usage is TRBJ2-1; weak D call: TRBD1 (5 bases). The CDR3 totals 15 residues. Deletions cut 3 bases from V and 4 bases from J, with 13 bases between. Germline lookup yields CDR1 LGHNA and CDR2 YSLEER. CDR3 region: CASSHYLTGYNEQFF. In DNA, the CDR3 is TGCGCCAGCAGCCACTATCTCACAGGTTACAATGAGCAGTTCTTC.

CDR3 nucleotides: TGCGCCAGCAGCCAAACTGCCTCGGGGGGGCTCACAGATACGCAGTATTTT. Its translation: CASSQTASGGLTDTQYF. The chain couples TRBV4-1 to TRBJ2-3; 8 bases line up with TRBD2. The length of the CDR3 is 17 residues. Germline V gives CDR1 MGHRA, CDR2 YSYEKL. Unmatched junction bases numbered 9, after V lost 2 bases and J lost 2 bases.

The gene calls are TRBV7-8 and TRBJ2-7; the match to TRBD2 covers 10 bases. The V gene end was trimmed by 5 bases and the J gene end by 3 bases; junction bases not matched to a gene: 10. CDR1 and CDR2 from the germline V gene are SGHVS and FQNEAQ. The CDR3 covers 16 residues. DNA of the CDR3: TGTGCCAGCAGCCCCGAGGGGCTAGCGGGGGTCTACGAGCAGTACTTC. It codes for CASSPEGLAGVYEQYF.

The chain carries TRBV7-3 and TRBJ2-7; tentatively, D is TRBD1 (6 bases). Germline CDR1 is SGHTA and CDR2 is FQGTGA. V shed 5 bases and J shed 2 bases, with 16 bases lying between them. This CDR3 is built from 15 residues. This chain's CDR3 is CASSLYRQVPYEQYF. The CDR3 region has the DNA TGTGCCAGCAGCCTCTACCGACAGGTTCCCTACGAGCAGTACTTC.

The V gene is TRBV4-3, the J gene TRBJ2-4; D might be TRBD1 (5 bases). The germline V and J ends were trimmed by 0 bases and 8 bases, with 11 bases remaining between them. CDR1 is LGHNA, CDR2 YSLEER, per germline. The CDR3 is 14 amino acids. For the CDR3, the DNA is TGCGCCAGCAGCCAAGAGTGGCTAGGGGACATTCAGTACTTC. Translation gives CASSQEWLGDIQYF.

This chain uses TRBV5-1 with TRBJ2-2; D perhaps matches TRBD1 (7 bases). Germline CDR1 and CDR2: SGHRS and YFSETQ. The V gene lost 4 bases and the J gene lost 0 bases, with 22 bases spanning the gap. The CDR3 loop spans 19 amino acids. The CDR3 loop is CASSPGEAGQPSNTGELFF. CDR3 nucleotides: TGCGCCAGCAGCCCCGGAGAGGCGGGACAGCCTTCGAACACCGGGGAGCTGTTTTTT.

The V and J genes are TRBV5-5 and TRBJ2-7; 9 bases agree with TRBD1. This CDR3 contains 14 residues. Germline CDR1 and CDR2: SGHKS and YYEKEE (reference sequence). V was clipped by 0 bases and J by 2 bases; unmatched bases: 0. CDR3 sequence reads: CASSLGTGAYEQYF. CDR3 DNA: TGTGCCAGCAGCTTGGGGACAGGGGCCTACGAGCAGTACTTC.

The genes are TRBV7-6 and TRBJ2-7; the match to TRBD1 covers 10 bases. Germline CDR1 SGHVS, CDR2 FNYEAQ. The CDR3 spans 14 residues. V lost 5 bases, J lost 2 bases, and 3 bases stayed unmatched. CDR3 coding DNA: TGTGCCAGCAGCGGAGGGACAGGGGCCTACGAGCAGTACTTC. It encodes CASSGGTGAYEQYF.

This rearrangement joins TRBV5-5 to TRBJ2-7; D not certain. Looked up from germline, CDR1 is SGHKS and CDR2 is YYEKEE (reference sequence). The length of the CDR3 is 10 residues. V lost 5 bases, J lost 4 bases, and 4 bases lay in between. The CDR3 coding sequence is TGTGCCAGCAGTCAGTACGAGCAGTACTTC. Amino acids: CASSQYEQYF.

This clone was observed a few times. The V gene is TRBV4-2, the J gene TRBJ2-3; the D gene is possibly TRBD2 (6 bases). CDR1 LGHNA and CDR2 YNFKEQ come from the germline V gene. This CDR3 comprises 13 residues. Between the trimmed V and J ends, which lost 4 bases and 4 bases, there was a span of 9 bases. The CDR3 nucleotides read TGTGCCAGCAGCCCCCGGGACTCAGATACGCAGTATTTT. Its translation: CASSPRDSDTQYF.

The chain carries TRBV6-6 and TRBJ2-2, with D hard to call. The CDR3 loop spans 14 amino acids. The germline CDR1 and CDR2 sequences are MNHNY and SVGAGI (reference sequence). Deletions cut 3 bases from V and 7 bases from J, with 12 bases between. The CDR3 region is CASSYGDTFGELFF. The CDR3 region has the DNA TGTGCCAGCAGTTATGGGGATACTTTCGGGGAGCTGTTTTTT.

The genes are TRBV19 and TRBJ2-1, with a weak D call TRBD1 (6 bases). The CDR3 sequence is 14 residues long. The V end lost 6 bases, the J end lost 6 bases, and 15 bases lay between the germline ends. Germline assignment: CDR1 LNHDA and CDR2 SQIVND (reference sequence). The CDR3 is CASRLQTGLNEQFF. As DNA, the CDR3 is TGTGCCAGTAGGCTTCAAACAGGGCTCAATGAGCAGTTCTTC.

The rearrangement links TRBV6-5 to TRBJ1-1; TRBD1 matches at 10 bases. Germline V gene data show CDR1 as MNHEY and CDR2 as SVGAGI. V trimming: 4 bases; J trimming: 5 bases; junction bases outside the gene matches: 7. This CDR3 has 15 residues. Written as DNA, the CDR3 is TGTGCCAGCAGTTTGGAGGACAGGGGGACGACTGAAGCTTTCTTT. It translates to CASSLEDRGTTEAFF.

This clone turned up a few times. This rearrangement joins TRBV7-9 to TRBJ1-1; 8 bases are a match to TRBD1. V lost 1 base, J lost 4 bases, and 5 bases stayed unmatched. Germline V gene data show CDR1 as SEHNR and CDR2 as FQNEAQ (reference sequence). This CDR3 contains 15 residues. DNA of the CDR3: TGTGCCAGCAGCTTAGAGGGGGACAGGAGCACTGAAGCTTTCTTT. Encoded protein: CASSLEGDRSTEAFF. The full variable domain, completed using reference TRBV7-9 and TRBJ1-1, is DTGVSQNPRHKITKRGQNVTFRCDPISEHNRLYWYRQTLGQGPEFLTYFQNEAQLEKSRLLSDRFSAERPKGSFSTLEIQRTEQGDSAMYLCASSLEGDRSTEAFFGQGTRLTVV.

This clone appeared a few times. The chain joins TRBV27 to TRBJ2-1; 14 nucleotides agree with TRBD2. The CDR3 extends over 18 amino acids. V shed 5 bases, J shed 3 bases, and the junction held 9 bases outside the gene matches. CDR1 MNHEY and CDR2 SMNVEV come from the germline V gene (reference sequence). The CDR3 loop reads CASSGTSGGAWDYNEQFF. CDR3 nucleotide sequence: TGTGCCAGCAGTGGGACTAGCGGGGGAGCTTGGGACTACAATGAGCAGTTCTTC.

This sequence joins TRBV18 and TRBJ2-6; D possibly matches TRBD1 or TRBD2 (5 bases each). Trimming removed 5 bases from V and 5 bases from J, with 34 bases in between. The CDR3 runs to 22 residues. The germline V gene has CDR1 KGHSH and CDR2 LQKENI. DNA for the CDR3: TGTGCCAGCTCAGACAAAGCGGACATTTACAAAGATTTACAAAGTCGGGCCAACGTCCTGACTTTC. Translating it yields CASSDKADIYKDLQSRANVLTF.

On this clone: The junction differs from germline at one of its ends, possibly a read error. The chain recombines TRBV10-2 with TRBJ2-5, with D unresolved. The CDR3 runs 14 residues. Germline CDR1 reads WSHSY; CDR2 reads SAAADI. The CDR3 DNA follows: TGCGCCGGCAGTGGCGCCGGCTGGGTGGAGACCCAGTACTTC. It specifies CAGSGAGWVETQYF.

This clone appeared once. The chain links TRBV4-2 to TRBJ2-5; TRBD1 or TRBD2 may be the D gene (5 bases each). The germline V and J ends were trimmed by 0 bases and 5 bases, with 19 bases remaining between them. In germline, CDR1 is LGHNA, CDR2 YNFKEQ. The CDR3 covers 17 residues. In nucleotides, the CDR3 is TGTGCCAGCAGCCAAGACCCTTGGGACGGACGGAGGGAGACCCAGTACTTC. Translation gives CASSQDPWDGRRETQYF.